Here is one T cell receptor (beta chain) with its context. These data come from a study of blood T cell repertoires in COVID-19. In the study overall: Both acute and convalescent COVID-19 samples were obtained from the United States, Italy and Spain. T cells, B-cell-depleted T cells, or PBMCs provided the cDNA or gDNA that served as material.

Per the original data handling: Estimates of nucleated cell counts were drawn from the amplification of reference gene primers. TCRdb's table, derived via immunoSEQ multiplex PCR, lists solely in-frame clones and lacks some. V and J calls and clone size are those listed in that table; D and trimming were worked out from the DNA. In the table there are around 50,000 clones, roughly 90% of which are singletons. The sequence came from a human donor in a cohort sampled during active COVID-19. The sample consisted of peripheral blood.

This CDR3 reads CASSELIAGTLNTEAFF. CDR3 nucleotide sequence: TGCGCCAGCAGTGAGTTGATCGCCGGGACACTGAACACTGAAGCTTTCTTT. The rearrangement links TRBV10-2 to TRBJ1-1, with D tentatively TRBD1 (6 bases). CDR3 length equals 17 residues. Germline assignment: CDR1 WSHSY and CDR2 SAAADI. The ends were cut back, 1 base at V and 0 bases at J, with 15 bases in the middle.